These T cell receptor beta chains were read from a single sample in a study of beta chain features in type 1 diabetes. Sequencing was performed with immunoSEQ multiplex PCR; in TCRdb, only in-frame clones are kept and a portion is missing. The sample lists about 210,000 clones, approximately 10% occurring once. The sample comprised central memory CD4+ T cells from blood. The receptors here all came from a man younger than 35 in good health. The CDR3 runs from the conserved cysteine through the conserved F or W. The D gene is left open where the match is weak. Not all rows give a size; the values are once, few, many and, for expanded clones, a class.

CDR3nt: TGTGCCAGCAGTTCTAGTGTCAATGAGCAGTTCTTC; CDR3aa: CASSSSVNEQFF; j_gene: TRBJ2-1; len: 12; abundance: many; v_gene: TRBV28; d_gene: NA
CDR3nt: TGCAGCGTCGGGGAGACCCAGTACTTC; CDR3aa: CSVGETQYF; j_gene: TRBJ2-5; len: 9; abundance: few; v_gene: TRBV29-1; d_gene: NA
CDR3nt: TGTGCCAGCTCAGGGGACAGGGGGCGCGAGCAGTACTTC; CDR3aa: CASSGDRGREQYF; j_gene: TRBJ2-7; len: 13; abundance: few; v_gene: TRBV18; d_gene: TRBD1
CDR3nt: TGTGCCAGCTCACCCGGGGCGGCTTACGAGCAGTACTTC; CDR3aa: CASSPGAAYEQYF; j_gene: TRBJ2-7; len: 13; abundance: NA; v_gene: TRBV18; d_gene: NA
CDR3nt: TGTGCTAGTGCCTGGGACAGGGAACAGCCCCAGCATTTT; CDR3aa: CASAWDREQPQHF; j_gene: TRBJ1-5; len: 13; abundance: few; v_gene: TRBV12-5; d_gene: TRBD1
CDR3nt: TGTGCCAGCAGCCCCTCCGCCGGGAGGGTATACAATGAGCAGTTCTTC; CDR3aa: CASSPSAGRVYNEQFF; j_gene: TRBJ2-1; len: 16; abundance: NA; v_gene: TRBV7-3; d_gene: TRBD2
CDR3nt: TGTGCCAGCTCACCACCGTCCCTAGCGGGAAAAGAGCAGTACTTC; CDR3aa: CASSPPSLAGKEQYF; j_gene: TRBJ2-7; len: 15; abundance: NA; v_gene: TRBV18; d_gene: TRBD2
CDR3nt: TGTGCCATCAGTGAGTCCGGTATAGCGGGAGGGCCTCTCTACAATGAGCAGTTCTTC; CDR3aa: CAISESGIAGGPLYNEQFF; j_gene: TRBJ2-1; len: 19; abundance: many; v_gene: TRBV10-3; d_gene: TRBD2
CDR3nt: TGTGCCAGCACTAGCACGAACACCGGGGAGCTGTTTTTT; CDR3aa: CASTSTNTGELFF; j_gene: TRBJ2-2; len: 13; abundance: NA; v_gene: TRBV13; d_gene: NA
CDR3nt: TGCAGCGTTGAAGATCGGGGGCGAGATGAAAAACTGTTTTTT; CDR3aa: CSVEDRGRDEKLFF; j_gene: TRBJ1-4; len: 14; abundance: NA; v_gene: TRBV29-1; d_gene: NA
CDR3nt: TGTGCCACCAGCAGCGGACCGGGACTAGCCTTTATCCGTGAGCAGTTCTTC; CDR3aa: CATSSGPGLAFIREQFF; j_gene: TRBJ2-1; len: 17; abundance: many; v_gene: TRBV15; d_gene: TRBD2
CDR3nt: TGTGCCAGCAGTCCCCAACCCCACTACGAGCAGTACTTC; CDR3aa: CASSPQPHYEQYF; j_gene: TRBJ2-7; len: 13; abundance: NA; v_gene: TRBV27; d_gene: NA
CDR3nt: TGTGCCAGCATCGATAGCGGGACCCCCTACAATGAGCAGTTCTTC; CDR3aa: CASIDSGTPYNEQFF; j_gene: TRBJ2-1; len: 15; abundance: many; v_gene: TRBV6-1; d_gene: TRBD2
CDR3nt: TGCAGTGCTAGAGGGGGTGGTGAGCAGTTCTTC; CDR3aa: CSARGGGEQFF; j_gene: TRBJ2-1; len: 11; abundance: few; v_gene: TRBV20-1; d_gene: NA
CDR3nt: TGTGCCAGCAGCCAAGAGGGCGGTGGTTACTATGGCTACACCTTC; CDR3aa: CASSQEGGGYYGYTF; j_gene: TRBJ1-2; len: 15; abundance: few; v_gene: TRBV14; d_gene: NA
CDR3nt: TGTGCCAGCTCACCGCAGGGGGCTAACACTGAAGCTTTCTTT; CDR3aa: CASSPQGANTEAFF; j_gene: TRBJ1-1; len: 14; abundance: many; v_gene: TRBV18; d_gene: TRBD1
CDR3nt: TGTGCCAGCAGATTACAGGGGGCCTCCTACAATGAGCAGTTCTTC; CDR3aa: CASRLQGASYNEQFF; j_gene: TRBJ2-1; len: 15; abundance: few; v_gene: TRBV27; d_gene: TRBD1
CDR3nt: TGTGCCAGCAGCTTCGGGACAGACAATCAGCCCCAGCATTTT; CDR3aa: CASSFGTDNQPQHF; j_gene: TRBJ1-5; len: 14; abundance: NA; v_gene: TRBV5-4; d_gene: TRBD1
CDR3nt: TGTGCCAGCAGCGTAACGTCTAGCACAGATACGCAGTATTTT; CDR3aa: CASSVTSSTDTQYF; j_gene: TRBJ2-3; len: 14; abundance: NA; v_gene: TRBV7-9; d_gene: NA
CDR3nt: TGTGCCAGCAGCTTAGCTGGGGCGGGTTTGGGAGAGACCCAGTACTTC; CDR3aa: CASSLAGAGLGETQYF; j_gene: TRBJ2-5; len: 16; abundance: NA; v_gene: TRBV7-2; d_gene: NA
CDR3nt: TGCGCCAGCAGCTTGGATGCGACGGCTACTTGGGAGCAGTACTTC; CDR3aa: CASSLDATATWEQYF; j_gene: TRBJ2-7; len: 15; abundance: few; v_gene: TRBV5-1; d_gene: NA
CDR3nt: TGCAGCGCCGGGAGTGGGCATGAGCAGTTCTTC; CDR3aa: CSAGSGHEQFF; j_gene: TRBJ2-1; len: 11; abundance: few; v_gene: TRBV29-1; d_gene: NA
CDR3nt: TGTGCCAGCAGCTTATTTGGGACTGGCTCCTACAATGAGCAGTTCTTC; CDR3aa: CASSLFGTGSYNEQFF; j_gene: TRBJ2-1; len: 16; abundance: NA; v_gene: TRBV7-2; d_gene: NA
CDR3nt: TGTGCCACCAGCAGAGAACAGGGAGGATACGAGCAGTACTTC; CDR3aa: CATSREQGGYEQYF; j_gene: TRBJ2-7; len: 14; abundance: NA; v_gene: TRBV15; d_gene: NA
CDR3nt: TGTGCCAGCAGTGGAACCGGGACAGGGAGCTCCTACGAGCAGTACTTC; CDR3aa: CASSGTGTGSSYEQYF; j_gene: TRBJ2-7; len: 16; abundance: few; v_gene: TRBV28; d_gene: TRBD1
CDR3nt: TGCTGCGTTGGGAAGGGGGCGTATGGCTACACCTTC; CDR3aa: CCVGKGAYGYTF; j_gene: TRBJ1-2; len: 12; abundance: few; v_gene: TRBV29-1; d_gene: TRBD1
CDR3nt: TGTGCCAGCAGCCAAGAATGGGACACGCAGTCCTACGAGCAGTACTTC; CDR3aa: CASSQEWDTQSYEQYF; j_gene: TRBJ2-7; len: 16; abundance: NA; v_gene: TRBV4-2; d_gene: NA
CDR3nt: TGCAGCGTTGAAGAAGAACCCGATCGAGCTTTCTTT; CDR3aa: CSVEEEPDRAFF; j_gene: TRBJ1-1; len: 12; abundance: many; v_gene: TRBV29-1; d_gene: NA
CDR3nt: TGTGCCAGCAGCTTTAGCCCCTCTAACGATTTAACCGGGGAGCTGTTTTTT; CDR3aa: CASSFSPSNDLTGELFF; j_gene: TRBJ2-2; len: 17; abundance: NA; v_gene: TRBV11-2; d_gene: NA
CDR3nt: TGCGCCAGCAGCCGGGCCGGGACAGGGTTTGAAAAACTGTTTTTT; CDR3aa: CASSRAGTGFEKLFF; j_gene: TRBJ1-4; len: 15; abundance: few; v_gene: TRBV4-1; d_gene: TRBD1
CDR3nt: TGTGCCAGCAGTTACGGGGTTACGCAGTATTTT; CDR3aa: CASSYGVTQYF; j_gene: TRBJ2-3; len: 11; abundance: few; v_gene: TRBV6-5; d_gene: NA
CDR3nt: TGTGCCAGCAGGGCGACAGGGGTCCATGGCTACACCTTC; CDR3aa: CASRATGVHGYTF; j_gene: TRBJ1-2; len: 13; abundance: few; v_gene: TRBV6-5; d_gene: TRBD1
CDR3nt: TGTGCCAGCAGTGAAGAAAACAGGTCCTACGAGCAGTACTTC; CDR3aa: CASSEENRSYEQYF; j_gene: TRBJ2-7; len: 14; abundance: NA; v_gene: TRBV6-1; d_gene: NA
CDR3nt: TGTGCCAGTTCCCAAGGTACAGACAATGAGCAGTTCTTC; CDR3aa: CASSQGTDNEQFF; j_gene: TRBJ2-1; len: 13; abundance: NA; v_gene: TRBV2; d_gene: NA
CDR3nt: TGTGCCAGCAGCTTGACAGGGGTGGGCACTGAAGCTTTCTTT; CDR3aa: CASSLTGVGTEAFF; j_gene: TRBJ1-1; len: 14; abundance: NA; v_gene: TRBV11-2; d_gene: TRBD1
CDR3nt: TGTGCCAGCAGCTTAGATGGCGGGACCAATGAGCAGTTCTTC; CDR3aa: CASSLDGGTNEQFF; j_gene: TRBJ2-1; len: 14; abundance: NA; v_gene: TRBV7-7; d_gene: NA
CDR3nt: TGTGCCAGCAGCTTGTATAGCGGGGCCTACAATGAGCAGTTCTTC; CDR3aa: CASSLYSGAYNEQFF; j_gene: TRBJ2-1; len: 15; abundance: few; v_gene: TRBV11-2; d_gene: TRBD2
CDR3nt: TGTGCCAGCAGTTTAGAGGGCGAGCAGTACTTC; CDR3aa: CASSLEGEQYF; j_gene: TRBJ2-7; len: 11; abundance: few; v_gene: TRBV28; d_gene: NA
CDR3nt: TGTGCCTGGAGCGAGACTGAAAAAATCTACAATGAGCAGTTCTTC; CDR3aa: CAWSETEKIYNEQFF; j_gene: TRBJ2-1; len: 15; abundance: NA; v_gene: TRBV30; d_gene: NA
CDR3nt: TGCGCCAGCAGCCAAGATCTAGGGGGCCGGGAGACCCAGTACTTC; CDR3aa: CASSQDLGGRETQYF; j_gene: TRBJ2-5; len: 15; abundance: few; v_gene: TRBV4-3; d_gene: TRBD1
CDR3nt: TGTGCCAGCAGCTTAGGCGACAGCTATAACACCGGGGAGCTGTTTTTT; CDR3aa: CASSLGDSYNTGELFF; j_gene: TRBJ2-2; len: 16; abundance: NA; v_gene: TRBV5-4; d_gene: NA
CDR3nt: TGCAGCGTCGGAGCGGGAGAAACAGATACGCAGTATTTT; CDR3aa: CSVGAGETDTQYF; j_gene: TRBJ2-3; len: 13; abundance: few; v_gene: TRBV29-1; d_gene: TRBD2
CDR3nt: TGTGCCAGATCTAGTTTAGGAACAGATACGCAGTATTTT; CDR3aa: CARSSLGTDTQYF; j_gene: TRBJ2-3; len: 13; abundance: many; v_gene: TRBV21-1; d_gene: NA
CDR3nt: TGTGCCAGCAGCTTATCAGGGGAGAGGGAGACCCAGTACTTC; CDR3aa: CASSLSGERETQYF; j_gene: TRBJ2-5; len: 14; abundance: NA; v_gene: TRBV7-2; d_gene: NA
CDR3nt: TGTGCCAGCAGTCGACTAGCGGGACCTGGGGAGCTGTTTTTT; CDR3aa: CASSRLAGPGELFF; j_gene: TRBJ2-2; len: 14; abundance: NA; v_gene: TRBV2; d_gene: TRBD2
CDR3nt: TGCGCCAGCAGGTATACAGGGAAAACGAACACCGGGGAGCTGTTTTTT; CDR3aa: CASRYTGKTNTGELFF; j_gene: TRBJ2-2; len: 16; abundance: NA; v_gene: TRBV5-1; d_gene: NA
CDR3nt: TGCGCCAGCAGCTTGGGAGACACAAATGAGCAGTTCTTC; CDR3aa: CASSLGDTNEQFF; j_gene: TRBJ2-1; len: 13; abundance: few; v_gene: TRBV5-1; d_gene: NA
CDR3nt: TGTGCCTGGAGAGCACGGGACAGGGCTTACGAGCAGTACTTC; CDR3aa: CAWRARDRAYEQYF; j_gene: TRBJ2-7; len: 14; abundance: few; v_gene: TRBV30; d_gene: TRBD1
CDR3nt: TGTGCCAGCAGTTCGCGGACCCTAGCCAAAAACATTCAGTACTTC; CDR3aa: CASSSRTLAKNIQYF; j_gene: TRBJ2-4; len: 15; abundance: NA; v_gene: TRBV27; d_gene: NA
CDR3nt: TGTGCCAGCAGCTTGAGCGGGAGGCTCGAGCAGTACTTC; CDR3aa: CASSLSGRLEQYF; j_gene: TRBJ2-7; len: 13; abundance: few; v_gene: TRBV5-4; d_gene: TRBD2
CDR3nt: TGTGCCAGCACCCAGCCGGAGGGGGAGGGCCCGGGGAATGAGCAGTTCTTC; CDR3aa: CASTQPEGEGPGNEQFF; j_gene: TRBJ2-1; len: 17; abundance: NA; v_gene: TRBV7-9; d_gene: NA
CDR3nt: TGTGCCACCAGCAGAAACCTAGACAGGTTTACCTACGAGCAGTACTTC; CDR3aa: CATSRNLDRFTYEQYF; j_gene: TRBJ2-7; len: 16; abundance: NA; v_gene: TRBV15; d_gene: NA
CDR3nt: TGCAGCGCCACCGGGACAGAGAATGAAAAACTGTTTTTT; CDR3aa: CSATGTENEKLFF; j_gene: TRBJ1-4; len: 13; abundance: few; v_gene: TRBV29-1; d_gene: TRBD1
CDR3nt: TGCGCCAGCAGCTTGGTGGCCACGACCGTCACAGATACGCAGTATTTT; CDR3aa: CASSLVATTVTDTQYF; j_gene: TRBJ2-3; len: 16; abundance: few; v_gene: TRBV5-1; d_gene: NA